The 14 T cell receptor beta chains below come from one sample, sequenced in a study of CD4 T cell repertoires in COVID-19. The repertoire was sequenced with immunoSEQ multiplex PCR; TCRdb's copy has only in-frame clones and lacks some. In the table there are more than 65,000 clones, roughly 80% of which are singletons. The sequencing here drew on CD4+ T cells from peripheral blood, taken after recovery from COVID-19. Receptor source: a human donor who had COVID-19.

J is TRBJ1-3 and V is TRBV29-1, with 7 bases that match TRBD1. V lost 3 bases and J lost 3; bases outside the gene matches: 5. CDR1 and CDR2 (germline): SQVTM, ANQGSEA. The CDR3 consists of 14 residues. The CDR3 DNA reads as TGCAGCGTTGATGAAGGGGGCTATGGAAACACCATATATTTT. Protein: CSVDEGGYGNTIYF.

The chain combines TRBV28 with TRBJ2-6; D is ambiguous. V was clipped by 5 bases and J by 0 bases, with 14 bases between them. CDR1 and CDR2 (germline): MDHEN, SYDVKM. The CDR3 extends over 17 amino acids. CDR3 amino acids: CASSPLWVSSGANVLTF. The CDR3 nucleotides read TGTGCCAGCAGTCCCTTATGGGTGAGCTCTGGGGCCAACGTCCTGACTTTC.

The V and J genes are TRBV19 and TRBJ2-7; the match to TRBD1 covers 7 bases. The germline V gene encodes CDR1 LNHDA and CDR2 SQIVND (reference sequence). The CDR3 runs 15 residues. J gave up 2 bases and V 2 bases, and 6 bases lay outside the gene matches. Here the CDR3 reads CASSIKPGQPYEQYF. DNA of the CDR3: TGTGCCAGTAGTATAAAGCCGGGACAGCCCTACGAGCAGTACTTC.

This chain uses TRBV5-5 with TRBJ2-3; either TRBD1 or TRBD2 may supply D (5 bases each). The CDR3 length is 16 residues. Germline values: CDR1 SGHKS, CDR2 YYEKEE (reference sequence). With 0 bases removed from V and 2 bases from J, the gap between germline ends came to 13 bases. In nucleotides, the CDR3 is TGTGCCAGCAGCTTGGCCCCGAGGGACCTCACAGATACGCAGTATTTT. The encoded protein is CASSLAPRDLTDTQYF.

CDR3 in DNA: TGTGCCTGGAGTTCACAGACGAACACTGAAGCTTTCTTT. This encodes CAWSSQTNTEAFF. The chain combines TRBV30 with TRBJ1-1, with D unclear. The CDR3 totals 13 residues. Germline V lookup: CDR1 GTSNPN, CDR2 SVGIG (reference sequence). V lost 2 bases and J 1 base, leaving 8 bases between the germline ends.

Only a few counts were recorded for this clone. The genes are TRBV9 and TRBJ2-5; D gene uncertain. Between the trimmed V and J ends, which lost 4 bases and 2 bases, there was a span of 9 bases. Germline loops: CDR1 SGDLS, CDR2 YYNGEE. The CDR3 is 13 amino acids. The CDR3 sequence: CASSSSIQETQYF. DNA of the CDR3: TGTGCCAGCAGCTCCTCCATTCAAGAGACCCAGTACTTC.

The J gene is TRBJ2-1, the V gene TRBV7-8, with 14 bases identical to TRBD2. The CDR3 extends over 17 amino acids. The V gene's germline CDR1 is SGHVS and CDR2 FQNEAQ. Trimming took 4 bases from V and 6 from J; bases not matched to a gene: 8. DNA of the CDR3: TGTGCCAGCAGCTGGCGACCGGGACTAGCGGGAGTCAATGAGCAGTTCTTC. Protein product: CASSWRPGLAGVNEQFF.

The V call is TRBV29-1, the J call TRBJ2-1, with 14 nucleotides matching TRBD2. The CDR3 is 14 amino acids. V lost 6 bases and J lost 9; bases outside the gene matches: 7. Looked up from germline, CDR1 is SQVTM and CDR2 is ANQGSEA. CDR3 coding DNA: TGCAGCGTAGCCCTGGGACTAGCGGGAGCTGAGCAGTTCTTC. Amino acid sequence: CSVALGLAGAEQFF.

This clone has a single count. The chain employs TRBV21-1 and TRBJ1-5; TRBD1 is the table's D call, not checked against the DNA. TRBV21-1 is designated a pseudogene. The CDR3 spans 16 residues. CDR3 loop: CASSNVDRGLFQPQHF. CDR3 in DNA: TGTGCCAGCAGCAACGTCGACAGGGGGCTTTTTCAGCCCCAGCATTTT.

This clone has just a few counts. V is TRBV5-6 and J is TRBJ2-5; TRBD2 matches 15 bases. The germline V gene has CDR1 SGHDT and CDR2 YYEEEE. The V segment lost 5 bases and the J segment 5 bases; nucleotides outside the gene matches: 7. The CDR3 covers 16 residues. The CDR3 DNA sequence: TGTGCCAGCAGTCCGGGACTAGCGGGAGGAGAGGAGACCCAGTACTTC. Translating gives CASSPGLAGGEETQYF.

V gene TRBV18 combines with J gene TRBJ1-1, with D possibly TRBD1 on 6 matching bases. From germline, CDR1 is KGHSH and CDR2 LQKENI. The CDR3 length is 13 residues. Trimming took 7 bases from V and 0 from J, leaving 9 bases between them. The CDR3 bases are TGTGCCAGCTTGGGGGGGCTGAACACTGAAGCTTTCTTT. Translation gives CASLGGLNTEAFF.

This CDR3 reads CSASTQGAGYEQYF. The CDR3 DNA reads TGCAGTGCTAGTACCCAGGGGGCAGGCTACGAGCAGTACTTC. V and J are TRBV20-1 and TRBJ2-7, with 8 bases that match TRBD1. The V gene end was trimmed by 3 bases and the J gene end by 3 bases; junction bases not matched to a gene: 7. The CDR3 consists of 14 residues. Germline CDR1 and CDR2: DFQATT and SNEGSKA (reference sequence).

The chain is built from TRBV18 and TRBJ2-5; 7 bases match TRBD1. The germline gives CDR1 KGHSH, CDR2 LQKENI. V lost 6 bases and J lost 3; bases outside the gene matches: 1. This CDR3 region has 12 residues. CDR3 bases: TGTGCCAGCTCTGGACAGGAAGAGACCCAGTACTTC. Amino acids: CASSGQEETQYF.

The chain combines TRBV27 with TRBJ2-5, with 7 bases aligning to TRBD1. There are 15 residues in the CDR3. The ends lost 5 bases at V and 5 bases at J; junction bases unmatched: 11. The germline V gene has CDR1 MNHEY and CDR2 SMNVEV (reference sequence). The CDR3 region has the DNA TGTGCCAGCAGTCAACAGACAGGGAATAGGGAGACCCAGTACTTC. This sequence encodes CASSQQTGNRETQYF.